Presented here are 3 T cell receptor beta chains from one specimen sequenced in a study of CD4 T cells in relation to SARS-CoV-2 and coronaviruses (dated by TCRdb to the early 2020s). For these receptors, no antigen is known. The library was produced with the immunoSEQ multiplex PCR assay. The immuneACCESS repertoire file appears here via TCRdb, limited to in-frame rearrangements. These files lack a portion of the clones; in checked studies, under half of the deficit traces to unresolved V genes, and the cause of the others is not known. The sample table contains approximately 31,000 clones; only one count was recorded for more than 75% of them. Around 3.7% of the sample rests with the top ten. The sample was memory CD4+ T cells from PBMCs, cultured in vitro. The cell subset or site label of this sample denotes: memory (non-naive) CD4+ T cells. The receptors come from an adult with COVID-19.

This chain joins TRBV19 and TRBJ1-2; 9 nucleotides line up with TRBD1. The CDR3 extends over 14 amino acids. With V trimmed by 6 bases and J by 1 base, 3 bases remained unmatched. Germline CDR1 and CDR2: LNHDA and SQIVND (reference sequence). CDR3 protein: CASRRDRDNYGYTF. CDR3 bases: TGTGCCAGTAGGAGGGACAGGGATAACTATGGCTACACCTTC.

In this sample, this clone turned up a few times. The chain is built from TRBV3-1 (or the pseudogene TRBV3-2) and TRBJ2-3, with TRBD2 matching over 13 bases. Germline CDR1 and CDR2: LGHDT and YNNKEL (reference sequence). This CDR3 has 19 residues. Trimming removed 4 bases from V and 0 bases from J; junction bases left unmatched: 10. CDR3 nucleotides: TGTGCCAGCAGCCCTCGGACTAGCGGGAGTCAGGCTAGCACAGATACGCAGTATTTT. Encoded protein: CASSPRTSGSQASTDTQYF.

This chain connects TRBV6-5 to TRBJ1-1, with D perhaps matching TRBD1 (5 bases). The CDR3 has 13 amino acids. The germline V gene encodes CDR1 MNHEY and CDR2 SVGAGI. Trimming took off 5 bases at V and 3 bases at J, with 10 bases between the two ends. The CDR3 region has the DNA TGTGCCAGCAGTACAGTAGGGGACACTGAAGCTTTCTTT. Translated: CASSTVGDTEAFF.